This TCR beta chain was recorded in a study of metastatic and nonmetastatic thyroid tumors. Study-level background: Across peripheral blood and tumor or nodule tissue samples taken from malignant and benign thyroid patients, the repertoires were compared with one another.

Between the trimmed V and J ends, which lost 0 bases and 4 bases, there was a span of 7 bases. Germline V gene lookup returns CDR1 PRHDT and CDR2 FYEKMQ (reference sequence). The length of the CDR3 is 13 residues. None of the patients had undergone any treatment ahead of thyroid surgery. This clone was picked up one time. Its specificity is unknown. Study results and caveats: Patients with malignant thyroid tumors reportedly had significantly higher TCR beta diversity than those with benign nodules, in blood and tumor.

The authors' processing: Differences in CDR3 between clinicopathological groups were drawn on to build a classifier intended to discriminate distant-metastatic papillary thyroid cancer patients. TCRdb re-called clones via MiXCR from the PCR reads. TCRdb, not the authors, supplied the V and J calls. The data hold under 20,000 clones, with about a quarter observed a single time. The TCR comes from a male donor with papillary thyroid cancer or a benign thyroid nodule (not recorded which). Some clones in this sample may be carry-over from other donors' samples. The gene calls are TRBV13 and TRBJ2-7; D is ambiguous. Sequencing input: blood. The CDR3 is CASSLGAAYEQYF. Written as DNA, the CDR3 is TGTGCCAGCAGCTTAGGCGCAGCTTACGAGCAGTACTTC.